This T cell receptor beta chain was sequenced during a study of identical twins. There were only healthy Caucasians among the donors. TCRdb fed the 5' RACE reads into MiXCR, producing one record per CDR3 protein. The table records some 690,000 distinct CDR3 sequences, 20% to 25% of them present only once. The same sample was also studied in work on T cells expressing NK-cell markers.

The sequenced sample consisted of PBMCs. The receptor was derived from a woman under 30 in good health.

CDR3 in amino acids: CASRLGTSGTDTQYF. In DNA form, the CDR3 reads TGTGCCAGCAGGCTCGGGACTAGCGGCACAGATACGCAGTATTTT. The rearrangement joins TRBV12-3 or TRBV12-4 to TRBJ2-3; 10 positions match TRBD2. The trim removed 6 bases at V and 1 base at J, leaving 4 bases unmatched. The CDR3 spans 15 residues.